This paragraph covers one T cell receptor beta chain sequence. The antigen remains undetermined. Separate cDNA molecules received unique molecular identifiers, which the library attached to them. Source study methods: Samples contained a median of roughly 100,000 TCRs, with a range of about 20,000 to 750,000. TCRdb used MiXCR to reprocess the RACE reads, holding one entry per CDR3 protein. What appears here as the V and J calls and clone size reflects TCRdb's work, not the paper's. The sample gives 85,000 to 95,000 distinct CDR3 sequences, about 8.7% of which show up once; approximately 2.8% is in the top ten. Time point noted: healthy volunteer bleed at 2 weeks. It was from unfractionated whole blood that total RNA was extracted. This sample was taken from a study of human T cells and chemical hapten exposure. Across the study: Slight volume differences across pooled libraries mainly accounted for varying per-sample TCR yields. Study results and limitations: Sensitization with DPC brought no change to TCRs above 1 in 1000 in frequency.

The receptor comes from a female donor in good health. Some clones in this sample may be carry-over from other donors' samples. Sequencing used whole blood.

The CDR3 here is CASSARSGHLTDTQYF. The CDR3 nucleotides are TGTGCCAGCAGCGCCCGGTCCGGGCACCTCACAGATACGCAGTATTTT. This chain joins TRBV7-8 and TRBJ2-3; D uncertain. The CDR3 is 16 residues long. With 5 bases removed from V and 2 bases from J, the gap between germline ends came to 17 bases. Germline CDR1 SGHVS, CDR2 FQNEAQ.